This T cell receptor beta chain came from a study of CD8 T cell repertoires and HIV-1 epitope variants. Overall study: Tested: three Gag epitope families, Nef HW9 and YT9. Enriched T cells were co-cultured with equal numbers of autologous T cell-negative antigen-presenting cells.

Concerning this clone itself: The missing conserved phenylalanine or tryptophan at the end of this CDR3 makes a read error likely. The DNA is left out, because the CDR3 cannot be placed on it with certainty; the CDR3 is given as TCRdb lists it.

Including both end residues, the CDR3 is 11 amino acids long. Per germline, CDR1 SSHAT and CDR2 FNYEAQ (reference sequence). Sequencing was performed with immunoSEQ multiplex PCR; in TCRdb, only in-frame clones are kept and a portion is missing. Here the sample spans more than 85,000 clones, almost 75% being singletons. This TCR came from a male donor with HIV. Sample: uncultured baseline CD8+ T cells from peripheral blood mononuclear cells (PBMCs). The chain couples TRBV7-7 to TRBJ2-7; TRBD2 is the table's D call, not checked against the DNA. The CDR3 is CASSLGGGSRH.